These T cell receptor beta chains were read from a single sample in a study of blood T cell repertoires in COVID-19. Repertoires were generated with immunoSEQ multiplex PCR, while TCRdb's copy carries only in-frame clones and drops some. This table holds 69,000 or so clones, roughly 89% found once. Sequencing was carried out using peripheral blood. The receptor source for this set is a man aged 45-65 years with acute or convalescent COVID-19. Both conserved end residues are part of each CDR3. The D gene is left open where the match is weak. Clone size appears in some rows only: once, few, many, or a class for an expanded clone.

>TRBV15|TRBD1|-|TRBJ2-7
TGTGCCACCAGCAGGGGACAGGGAGCCTACGAGCAGTACTTC
CATSRGQGAYEQYF
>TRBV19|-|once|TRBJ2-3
TGTGCCAGTAGTATTAGTCCAGATACGCAGTATTTT
CASSISPDTQYF
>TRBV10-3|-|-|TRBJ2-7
TGTGCCATCAGTGACCTTAGCTCCTACGAGCAGTACTTC
CAISDLSSYEQYF
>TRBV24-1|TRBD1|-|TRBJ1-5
TGTGCCACCAGTGATTCTAGGACAGGCCCAATCAATCAGCCCCAGCATTTT
CATSDSRTGPINQPQHF
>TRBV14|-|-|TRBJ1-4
TGTGCCAGCAGCCAAGACGCGGGAGTTAAGTTTTCAACTAATGAAAAACTGTTTTTT
CASSQDAGVKFSTNEKLFF
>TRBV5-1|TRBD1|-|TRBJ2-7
TGCGCCAGCAGCAAGGGACAGGGGACATCCTACGAGCAGTACTTC
CASSKGQGTSYEQYF
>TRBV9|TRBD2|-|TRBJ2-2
TGTGCCAGCAGCATTAGCGGGAGGGCGAACACCGGGGAGCTGTTTTTT
CASSISGRANTGELFF
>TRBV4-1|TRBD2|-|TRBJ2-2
TGCGCCAGCAGCCCGAGTGGACTAGCGGAGCCCCTCACCGGGGAGCTGTTTTTT
CASSPSGLAEPLTGELFF
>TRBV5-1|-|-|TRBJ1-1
TGCGCCAGCAACGTGTCCCCGCCGGGGAGTGGTGAAGCTTTCTTT
CASNVSPPGSGEAFF
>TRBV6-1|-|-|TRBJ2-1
TGTGCCAGCAGTGAAGTAAGTAGATACAATGAGCAGTTCTTC
CASSEVSRYNEQFF
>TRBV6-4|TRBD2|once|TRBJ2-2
TGTGCCAGCAGTGGGACTAGCGGGAGCACCGGGGAGCTGTTTTTT
CASSGTSGSTGELFF
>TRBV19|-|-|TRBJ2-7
TGTGCCAGTAGTATCCACAGGGATTCCGAGCAGTACTTC
CASSIHRDSEQYF
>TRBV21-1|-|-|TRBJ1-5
TGTGCCAGCAGCATAGGGGCGTGCAATCAGCCCCAGCATTTT
CASSIGACNQPQHF
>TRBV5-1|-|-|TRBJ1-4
TGCGCCAGCAGCTTAATGCCTGGCCCTAATGAAAAACTGTTTTTT
CASSLMPGPNEKLFF
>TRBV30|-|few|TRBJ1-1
TGTGCCTGGAGCGCCAGTAAAGAAGCTTTCTTT
CAWSASKEAFF
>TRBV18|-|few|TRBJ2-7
TGTGCCAGCTCTCAACAGGGAGACTACGAGCAGTACTTC
CASSQQGDYEQYF
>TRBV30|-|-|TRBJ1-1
TGTGCCTGGAGCGAGGGCCCGAACACTGAAGCTTTCTTT
CAWSEGPNTEAFF
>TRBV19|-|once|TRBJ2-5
TGTGCCAGTAGTATTCTAGCGAGGGGGACCCAGTACTTC
CASSILARGTQYF
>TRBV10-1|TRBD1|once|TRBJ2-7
TGCGCCAGCAGTGAAGATCCGGACAGGGGGGGAGACGAGCAGTACTTC
CASSEDPDRGGDEQYF
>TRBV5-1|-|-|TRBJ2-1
TGCGCCAGCAGAATTGCCCTGGAGGGTGAGCAGTTCTTC
CASRIALEGEQFF
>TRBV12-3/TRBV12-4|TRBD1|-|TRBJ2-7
TGTGCCAGCAGTCAAGGACAGGGCTACGAGCAGTACTTC
CASSQGQGYEQYF
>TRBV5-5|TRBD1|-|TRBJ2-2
TGTGCCAGCAGCTTGGCCCCCAGGGGGCGCGGGGAGCTGTTTTTT
CASSLAPRGRGELFF
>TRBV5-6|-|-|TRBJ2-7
TGTGCCAGCAGCCGATCCGGGACCTACGAGCAGTACTTC
CASSRSGTYEQYF
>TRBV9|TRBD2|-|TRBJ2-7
TGTGCCAGCGCCGCTGGGACTAGCAAGTCCTACGAGCAGTACTTC
CASAAGTSKSYEQYF
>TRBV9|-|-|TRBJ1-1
TGTGCCAGCAGCTCAGTTGCCGGACTTAGGAACACTGAAGCTTTCTTT
CASSSVAGLRNTEAFF
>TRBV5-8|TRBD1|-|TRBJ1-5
TGTGCCAGCAGCCGGCAGACAGGGACCGCCAACAATCAGCCCCAGCATTTT
CASSRQTGTANNQPQHF
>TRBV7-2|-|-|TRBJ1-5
TGTGCCAGCAGCCCTACTTTGCAGCCCCAGCATTTT
CASSPTLQPQHF
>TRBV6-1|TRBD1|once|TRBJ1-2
TGTGCCAGCAGTGAAGCGCAAACAGGGGACTATGGCTACACCTTC
CASSEAQTGDYGYTF
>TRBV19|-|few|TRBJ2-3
TGTGCCAGTAATCTGGGGGGGGGACACACAGATACGCAGTATTTT
CASNLGGGHTDTQYF
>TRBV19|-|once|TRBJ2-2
TGTGCCAGTAGCATTGGGCTAGGACTGTGGAACACCGGGGAGCTGTTTTTT
CASSIGLGLWNTGELFF
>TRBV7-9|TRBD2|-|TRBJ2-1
TGTGCCAGCAGCTCGGGACTAGCTAATGAGCAGTTCTTC
CASSSGLANEQFF
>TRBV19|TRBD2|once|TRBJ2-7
TGTGCCAGTAGTAGCACCGGGACAGGGCGGACTAGCGGGTCAGGCGAGCAGTACTTC
CASSSTGTGRTSGSGEQYF
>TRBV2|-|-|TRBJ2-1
TGTGCCAGCAAAGTGGGAGATGTTTACAATGAGCAGTTCTTC
CASKVGDVYNEQFF
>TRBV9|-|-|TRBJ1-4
TGTGCCAGCAGCGTAAGCCCAACTGAAAAACTGTTTTTT
CASSVSPTEKLFF
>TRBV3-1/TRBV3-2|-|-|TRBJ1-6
TGTGCCAGCAGCCAAGGGACTGCGAAATATTCACCCCTCCACTTT
CASSQGTAKYSPLHF
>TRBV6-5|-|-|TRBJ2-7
TGTGCCAGCAGTTACGGGCAGGGATCCTACGAGCAGTACTTC
CASSYGQGSYEQYF
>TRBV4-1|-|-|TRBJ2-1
TGCGCCAGCAGCCAAGCCTGGACAAAAGACTCCTACAATGAGCAGTTCTTC
CASSQAWTKDSYNEQFF
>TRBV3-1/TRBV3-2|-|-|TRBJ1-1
TGTGCCAGCAGCCAAAAAGTGGGAGGGAGGACTGAAGCTTTCTTT
CASSQKVGGRTEAFF
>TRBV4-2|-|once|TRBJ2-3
TGTGCCAGCAGCCAAGATCATAAGGGACACACCACAGATACGCAGTATTTT
CASSQDHKGHTTDTQYF
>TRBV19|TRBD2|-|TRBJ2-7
TGTGCCAGTTGCCGGCGGGAGTCTTACGAGCAGTACTTC
CASCRRESYEQYF
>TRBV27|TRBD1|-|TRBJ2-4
TGTGCCAGCAGGCAAGGGACAGGGGTGAACATTCAGTACTTC
CASRQGTGVNIQYF
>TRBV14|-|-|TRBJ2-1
TGTGCCAGCAGCCAAGTGCGGTCCTACAATGAGCAGTTCTTC
CASSQVRSYNEQFF
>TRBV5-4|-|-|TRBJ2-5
TGTGCCAGCAGCTTGAGTATCACTGTACAAGAGACCCAGTACTTC
CASSLSITVQETQYF
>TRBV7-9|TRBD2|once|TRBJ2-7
TGTGCCAGCAGCTTACCGGGACTAGCGGGAAACTACGAGCAGTACTTC
CASSLPGLAGNYEQYF
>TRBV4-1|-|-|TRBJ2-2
TGCGCCAGCAGCCAAGTTTTCACAGGGCACACCGGGGAGCTGTTTTTT
CASSQVFTGHTGELFF
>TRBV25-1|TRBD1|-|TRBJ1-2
TGTGCCAGCAGTTCCACGGACAGGGGGCGGAATGGCTACACCTTC
CASSSTDRGRNGYTF
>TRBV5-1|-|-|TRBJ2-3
TGCGCCAGCAGCTTGGGGGACTCCGTAGCGGATACGCAGTATTTT
CASSLGDSVADTQYF
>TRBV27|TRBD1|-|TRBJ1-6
TGTGCCAGCAGTCGGGACAGCCTTTCCTATAATTCACCCCTCCACTTT
CASSRDSLSYNSPLHF
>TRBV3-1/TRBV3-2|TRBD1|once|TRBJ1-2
TGTGCCAGCAGCCAAGGGACAGGGGAGGGGTATGGCTACACCTTC
CASSQGTGEGYGYTF
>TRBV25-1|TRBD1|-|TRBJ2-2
TGTGCCAGCAGGCGGACAGGGGGCGTTGGCACCGGGGAGCTGTTTTTT
CASRRTGGVGTGELFF
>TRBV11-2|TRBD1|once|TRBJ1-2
TGTGCCAGCAGCTTAGATTCGGGACAGTACTATGGCTACACCTTC
CASSLDSGQYYGYTF
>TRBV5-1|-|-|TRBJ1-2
TGCGCCAGCAGCTTGTCCTTTCGGGAGGGCTATGGCTACACCTTC
CASSLSFREGYGYTF
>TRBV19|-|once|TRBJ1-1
TGTGCCAGTAGTGCGGACAGTGGCTTCACTGAAGCTTTCTTT
CASSADSGFTEAFF
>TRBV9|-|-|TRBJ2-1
TGTGCCAGCAGCGCAAGGGGGCAGGGGGGAAATGAGCAGTTCTTC
CASSARGQGGNEQFF